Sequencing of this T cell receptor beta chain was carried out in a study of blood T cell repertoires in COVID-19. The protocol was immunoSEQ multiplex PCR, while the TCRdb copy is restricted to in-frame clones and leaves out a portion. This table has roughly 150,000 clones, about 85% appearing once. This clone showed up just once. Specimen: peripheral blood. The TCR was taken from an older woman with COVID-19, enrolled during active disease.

The DNA of the CDR3 is TGCGCCAGCAGCCGTAGGGAGGGCACTGAAGCTTTCTTT. This sequence encodes CASSRREGTEAFF. This chain links TRBV5-1 with TRBJ1-1; D unclear. This CDR3 comprises 13 residues. The germline V gene encodes CDR1 SGHRS and CDR2 YFSETQ. Trimming took off 4 bases at V and 4 bases at J, with 11 bases between the two ends. Drawing the rest from reference TRBV5-1 and TRBJ1-1, the complete variable domain is KAGVTQTPRYLIKTRGQQVTLSCSPISGHRSVSWYQQTPGQGLQFLFEYFSETQRNKGNFPGRFSGRQFSNSRSEMNVSTLELGDSALYLCASSRREGTEAFFGQGTRLTVV.